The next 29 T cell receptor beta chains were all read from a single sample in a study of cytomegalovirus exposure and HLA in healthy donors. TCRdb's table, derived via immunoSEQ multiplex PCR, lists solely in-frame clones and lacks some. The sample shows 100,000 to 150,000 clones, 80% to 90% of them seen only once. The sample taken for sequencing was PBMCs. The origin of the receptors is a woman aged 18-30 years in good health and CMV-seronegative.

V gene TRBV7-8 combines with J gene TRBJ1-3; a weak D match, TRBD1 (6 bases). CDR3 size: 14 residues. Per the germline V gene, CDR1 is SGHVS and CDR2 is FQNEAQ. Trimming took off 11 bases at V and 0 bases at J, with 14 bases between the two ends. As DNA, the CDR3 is TGTGCCTTCCGCACAGGGCACTCTGGAAACACCATATATTTT. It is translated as CAFRTGHSGNTIYF.

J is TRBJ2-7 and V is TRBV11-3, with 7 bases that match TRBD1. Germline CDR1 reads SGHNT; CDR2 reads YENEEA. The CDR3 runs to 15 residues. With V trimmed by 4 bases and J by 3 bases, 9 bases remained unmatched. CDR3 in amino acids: CASSSNTGQIYEQYF. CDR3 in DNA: TGTGCCAGCAGCTCCAATACGGGACAGATCTACGAGCAGTACTTC.

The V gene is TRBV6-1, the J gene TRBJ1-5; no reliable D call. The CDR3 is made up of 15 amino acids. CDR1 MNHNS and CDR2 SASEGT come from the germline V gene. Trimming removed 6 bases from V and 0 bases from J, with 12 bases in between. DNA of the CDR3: TGTGCCAGCAGGTCCGAGGTCTATAGCAATCAGCCCCAGCATTTT. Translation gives CASRSEVYSNQPQHF.

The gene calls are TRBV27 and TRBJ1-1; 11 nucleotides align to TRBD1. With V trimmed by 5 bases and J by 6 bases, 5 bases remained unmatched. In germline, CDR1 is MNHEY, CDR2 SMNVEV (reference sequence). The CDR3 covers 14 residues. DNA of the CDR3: TGTGCCAGCAGTACGGGACAGGGGGGTCCTGAAGCTTTCTTT. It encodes CASSTGQGGPEAFF.

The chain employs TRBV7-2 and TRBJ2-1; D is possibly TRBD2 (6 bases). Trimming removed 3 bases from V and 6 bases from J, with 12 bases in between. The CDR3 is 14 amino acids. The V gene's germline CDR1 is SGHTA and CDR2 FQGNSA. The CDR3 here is CASSLLLGGNEQFF. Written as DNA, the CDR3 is TGTGCCAGCAGCTTGTTGTTGGGGGGCAATGAGCAGTTCTTC.

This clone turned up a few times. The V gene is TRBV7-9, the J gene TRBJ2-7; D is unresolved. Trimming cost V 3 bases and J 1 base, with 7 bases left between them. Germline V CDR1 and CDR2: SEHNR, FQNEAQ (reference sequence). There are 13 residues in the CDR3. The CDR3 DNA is TGTGCCAGCAGCTTTCGAGGTTCCTACGAGCAGTACTTC. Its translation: CASSFRGSYEQYF. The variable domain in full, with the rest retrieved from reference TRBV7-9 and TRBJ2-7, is DTGVSQNPRHKITKRGQNVTFRCDPISEHNRLYWYRQTLGQGPEFLTYFQNEAQLEKSRLLSDRFSAERPKGSFSTLEIQRTEQGDSAMYLCASSFRGSYEQYFGPGTRLTVT.

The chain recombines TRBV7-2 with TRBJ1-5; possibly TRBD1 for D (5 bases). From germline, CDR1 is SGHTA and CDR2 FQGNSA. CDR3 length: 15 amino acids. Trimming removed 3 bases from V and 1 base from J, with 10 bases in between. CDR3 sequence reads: CASSFQGASNQPQHF. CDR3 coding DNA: TGTGCCAGCAGCTTCCAGGGTGCAAGCAATCAGCCCCAGCATTTT.

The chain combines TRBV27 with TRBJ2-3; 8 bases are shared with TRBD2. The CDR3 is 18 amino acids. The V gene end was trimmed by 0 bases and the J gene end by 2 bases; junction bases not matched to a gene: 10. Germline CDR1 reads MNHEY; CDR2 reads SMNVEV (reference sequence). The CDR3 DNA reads TGTGCCAGCAGTTTATCGGAGAGCGGGAGCCCTCACACAGATACGCAGTATTTT. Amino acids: CASSLSESGSPHTDTQYF.

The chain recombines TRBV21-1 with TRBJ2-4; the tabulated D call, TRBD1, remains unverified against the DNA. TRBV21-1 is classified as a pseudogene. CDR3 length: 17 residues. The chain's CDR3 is CASSKAGAGAGSGPQYF. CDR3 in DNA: TGTGCCAGCAGCAAAGCGGGTGCAGGGGCCGGCTCGGGTCCTCAGTACTTC.

The CDR3: CASSLATPEGYGYTF. The CDR3 bases are TGTGCCAGCAGCTTGGCGACTCCCGAGGGCTATGGCTACACCTTC. The J gene is TRBJ1-2, the V gene TRBV5-4; no clear D gene. The CDR3 consists of 15 residues. CDR1 is SGHNT, CDR2 YYREEE, per germline (reference sequence). Trimming took off 0 bases at V and 4 bases at J, with 13 bases between the two ends.

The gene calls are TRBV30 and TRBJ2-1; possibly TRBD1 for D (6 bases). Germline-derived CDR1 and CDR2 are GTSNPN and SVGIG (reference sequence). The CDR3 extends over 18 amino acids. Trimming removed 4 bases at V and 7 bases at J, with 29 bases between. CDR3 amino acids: CAWIGGSDSFSSSNEQFF. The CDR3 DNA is TGTGCCTGGATAGGGGGTTCGGACAGTTTTAGCTCGTCGAATGAGCAGTTCTTC.

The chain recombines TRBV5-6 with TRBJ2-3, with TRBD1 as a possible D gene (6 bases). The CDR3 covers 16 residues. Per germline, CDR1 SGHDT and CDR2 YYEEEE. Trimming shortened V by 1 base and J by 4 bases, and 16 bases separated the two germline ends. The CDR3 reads CASSLLPAGAPDTQYF. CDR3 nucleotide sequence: TGTGCCAGCAGCTTGCTTCCCGCAGGGGCCCCAGATACGCAGTATTTT.

This CDR3 is CASSSYSTPGQGYEQYF. CDR3 bases: TGTGCCAGCAGCTCTTACTCTACGCCGGGACAGGGGTACGAGCAGTACTTC. This rearrangement joins TRBV7-2 to TRBJ2-7; 10 nucleotides line up with TRBD1. The V gene's germline CDR1 is SGHTA and CDR2 FQGNSA. The CDR3 is 17 amino acids. The J segment lost 4 bases and the V segment lost 4 bases, leaving 13 bases of the junction unmatched.

DNA of the CDR3: TGCGCCAGCAGCCTCGACGAGGCGGGGGACTACAATGAGCAGTTCTTC. It translates to CASSLDEAGDYNEQFF. The V call is TRBV4-1, the J call TRBJ2-1, with TRBD2 matching over 7 bases. Trimming cost V 4 bases and J 3 bases; bases outside gene matches: 9. CDR1 is MGHRA and CDR2 is YSYEKL in the germline V gene. The CDR3 has 16 residues.

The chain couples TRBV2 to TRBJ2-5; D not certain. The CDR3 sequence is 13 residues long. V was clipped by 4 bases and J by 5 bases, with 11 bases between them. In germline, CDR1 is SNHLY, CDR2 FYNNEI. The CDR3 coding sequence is TGTGCCAGCAGTGCTTTACCGGAGGAGACCCAGTACTTC. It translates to CASSALPEETQYF.

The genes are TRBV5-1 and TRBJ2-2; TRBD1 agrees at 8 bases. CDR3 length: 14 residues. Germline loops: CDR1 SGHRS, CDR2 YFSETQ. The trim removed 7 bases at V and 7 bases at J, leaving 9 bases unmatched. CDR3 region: CASLPQGAGGELFF. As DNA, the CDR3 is TGCGCCAGCCTACCGCAGGGGGCAGGCGGGGAGCTGTTTTTT.

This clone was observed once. The CDR3 DNA is TGTGCCAGCAGCTGGACAGGGTACAATGAGCAGTTCTTC. It yields the protein CASSWTGYNEQFF. The chain links TRBV7-6 to TRBJ2-1; 8 nucleotides line up with TRBD1. Germline CDR1 is SGHVS and CDR2 is FNYEAQ. Trimming at V came to 4 bases and at J to 4 bases, leaving 0 bases not matched to a gene. This CDR3 comprises 13 residues.

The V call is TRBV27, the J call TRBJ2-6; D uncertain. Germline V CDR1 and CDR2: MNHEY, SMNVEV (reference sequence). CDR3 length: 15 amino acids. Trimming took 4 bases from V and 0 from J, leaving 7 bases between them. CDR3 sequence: CASSYEYSGANVLTF. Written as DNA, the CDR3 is TGTGCCAGCAGTTACGAGTACTCTGGGGCCAACGTCCTGACTTTC.

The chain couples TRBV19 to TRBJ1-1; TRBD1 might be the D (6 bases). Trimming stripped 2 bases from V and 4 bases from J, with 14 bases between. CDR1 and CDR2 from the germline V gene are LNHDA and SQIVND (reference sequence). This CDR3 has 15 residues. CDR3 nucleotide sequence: TGTGCCAGTAGTATAAGACAGGTAAGGGGCACTGAAGCTTTCTTT. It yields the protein CASSIRQVRGTEAFF.

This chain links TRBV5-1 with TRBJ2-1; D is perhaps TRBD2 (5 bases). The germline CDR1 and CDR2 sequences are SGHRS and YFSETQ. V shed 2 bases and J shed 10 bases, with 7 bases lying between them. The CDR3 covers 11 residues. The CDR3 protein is CASSFGGEQFF. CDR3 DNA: TGCGCCAGCAGCTTCGGCGGGGAGCAGTTCTTC.

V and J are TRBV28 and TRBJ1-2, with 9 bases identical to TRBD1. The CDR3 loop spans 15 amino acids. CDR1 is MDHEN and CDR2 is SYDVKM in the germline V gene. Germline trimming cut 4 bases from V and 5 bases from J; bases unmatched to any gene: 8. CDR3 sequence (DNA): TGTGCCAGCAGTTCCCGTCGACAGGGGGGGTATGGCTACACCTTC. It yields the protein CASSSRRQGGYGYTF.

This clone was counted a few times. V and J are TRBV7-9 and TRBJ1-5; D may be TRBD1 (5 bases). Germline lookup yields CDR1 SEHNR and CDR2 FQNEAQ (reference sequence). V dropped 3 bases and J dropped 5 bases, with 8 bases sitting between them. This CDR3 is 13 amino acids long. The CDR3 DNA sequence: TGTGCCAGCAGCTTCGGGGGGGATCAGCCCCAGCATTTT. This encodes CASSFGGDQPQHF. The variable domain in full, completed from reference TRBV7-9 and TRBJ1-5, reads DTGVSQNPRHKITKRGQNVTFRCDPISEHNRLYWYRQTLGQGPEFLTYFQNEAQLEKSRLLSDRFSAERPKGSFSTLEIQRTEQGDSAMYLCASSFGGDQPQHFGDGTRLSIL.

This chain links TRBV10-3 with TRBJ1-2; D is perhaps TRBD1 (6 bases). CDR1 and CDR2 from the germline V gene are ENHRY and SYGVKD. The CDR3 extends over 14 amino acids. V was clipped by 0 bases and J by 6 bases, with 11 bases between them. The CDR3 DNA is TGTGCCATCAGTGAGTCGCGTCAGGGGAATGGCTACACCTTC. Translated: CAISESRQGNGYTF.

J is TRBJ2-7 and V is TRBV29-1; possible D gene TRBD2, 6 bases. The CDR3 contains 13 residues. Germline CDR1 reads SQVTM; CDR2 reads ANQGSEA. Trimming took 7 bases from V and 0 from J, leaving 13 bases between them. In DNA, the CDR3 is TGCAGCGGGGGGGACCGGACCTCCTACGAGCAGTACTTC. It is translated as CSGGDRTSYEQYF.

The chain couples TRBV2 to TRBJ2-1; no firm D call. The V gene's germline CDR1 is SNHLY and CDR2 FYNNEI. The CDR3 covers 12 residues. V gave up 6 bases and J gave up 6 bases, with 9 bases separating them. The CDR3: CASSVTTNEQFF. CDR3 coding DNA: TGTGCCAGCAGCGTAACTACCAATGAGCAGTTCTTC.

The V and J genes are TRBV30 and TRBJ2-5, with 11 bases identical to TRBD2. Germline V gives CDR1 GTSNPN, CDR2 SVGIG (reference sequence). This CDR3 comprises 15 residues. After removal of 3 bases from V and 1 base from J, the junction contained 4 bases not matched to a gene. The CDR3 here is CAWRAGTSGQETQYF. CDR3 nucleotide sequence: TGTGCCTGGAGGGCCGGGACTAGCGGCCAAGAGACCCAGTACTTC. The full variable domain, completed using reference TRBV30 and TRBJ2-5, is SQTIHQWPATLVQPVGSPLSLECTVEGTSNPNLYWYRQAAGRGLQLLFYSVGIGQISSEVPQNLSASRPQDRQFILSSKKLLLSDSGFYLCAWRAGTSGQETQYFGPGTRLLVL.

The CDR3 sequence is CASSEGGAYNEQFF. CDR3 bases: TGTGCCAGCAGTGAGGGCGGGGCCTACAATGAGCAGTTCTTC. The chain combines TRBV2 with TRBJ2-1, with a weak D call TRBD2 (6 bases). The CDR3 contains 14 residues. Germline V CDR1 and CDR2: SNHLY, FYNNEI. Trimming removed 3 bases from V and 2 bases from J, with 8 bases in between.

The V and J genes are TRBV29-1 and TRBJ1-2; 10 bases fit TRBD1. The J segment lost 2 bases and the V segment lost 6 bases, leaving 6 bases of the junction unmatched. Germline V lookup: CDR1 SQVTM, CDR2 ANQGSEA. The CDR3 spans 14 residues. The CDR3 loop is CSVATGGRNYGYTF. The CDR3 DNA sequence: TGCAGCGTGGCGACAGGGGGCAGGAACTATGGCTACACCTTC.

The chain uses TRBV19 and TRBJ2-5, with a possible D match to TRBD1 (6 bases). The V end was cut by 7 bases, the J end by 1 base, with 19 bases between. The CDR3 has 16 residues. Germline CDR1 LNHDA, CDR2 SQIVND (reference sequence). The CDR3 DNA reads TGTGCCAGTAAGCGAACAACGGGACAACTCCAAGAGACCCAGTACTTC. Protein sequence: CASKRTTGQLQETQYF. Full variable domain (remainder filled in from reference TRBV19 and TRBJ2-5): DGGITQSPKYLFRKEGQNVTLSCEQNLNHDAMYWYRQDPGQGLRLIYYSQIVNDFQKGDIAEGYSVSREKKESFPLTVTSAQKNPTAFYLCASKRTTGQLQETQYFGPGTRLLVL.